A single T cell receptor (beta chain) is shown here with its context. The data derive from a study of blood T cell repertoires in COVID-19. Study information: Whether acute or convalescent, the COVID-19 samples came from the United States, Italy and Spain.

Original analysis: Reference gene primer amplification gave estimated nucleated cell counts. Sequenced by immunoSEQ multiplex PCR; TCRdb stores in-frame clones only, minus some. D and trimming come from the DNA, and the V and J calls and clone size come from that table. This table has 90,000 to 100,000 clones, about 83% appearing once. The CDR3 length is 16 residues. Trimming removed 0 bases from V and 4 bases from J; junction bases left unmatched: 8. Germline V gene data show CDR1 as SGHRS and CDR2 as YFSETQ. The sequence derives from a man in his 70s with active or convalescent COVID-19. V and J are TRBV5-1 and TRBJ2-3, with 7 bases matching TRBD2. Material: peripheral blood. The CDR3 nucleotides are TGCGCCAGCAGCTTGGAGCGAGCGGGGAACTCAGATACGCAGTATTTT. It encodes CASSLERAGNSDTQYF.